Listed below are T cell receptor beta chains from one sample, sequenced in a study of post-analysis software for immune sequencing data. TCRdb independently ran MiXCR on the PCR reads; one entry per CDR3 protein. The sample consists of about 760,000 distinct CDR3 sequences, 25% to 30% of them appearing once. The sequenced sample consisted of blood. Every receptor here comes from a girl between 5 and 17 years old with multiple sclerosis. Each CDR3 is given with its conserved first and last residue. A D gene is named only where the DNA matches it firmly. Clone size appears in some rows only: once, few, many, or a class for an expanded clone.

CDR3 protein: CASSRGPTPTEAFF; CDR3 DNA: TGTGCCAGCAGTCGAGGACCGACCCCCACTGAAGCTTTCTTT; D gene: NA; V gene: TRBV6-5; J gene: TRBJ1-1; clone size: NA
CDR3 protein: CSVDGWRGDNQETQYF; CDR3 DNA: TGCAGCGTTGACGGATGGCGGGGAGACAACCAAGAGACCCAGTACTTC; D gene: NA; V gene: TRBV29-1; J gene: TRBJ2-5; clone size: many
CDR3 protein: CASSAGRQVQETQFF; CDR3 DNA: TGTGCCAGCAGCGCGGGGCGACAGGTACAAGAGACCCAGTTCTTC; D gene: NA; V gene: TRBV9; J gene: TRBJ2-1; clone size: NA
CDR3 protein: CASSYGTPSSYNEQFF; CDR3 DNA: TGTGCCAGCAGTTACGGGACTCCGAGCTCCTACAATGAGCAGTTCTTC; D gene: NA; V gene: TRBV6-6; J gene: TRBJ2-1; clone size: NA
CDR3 protein: CASSQGTVNQYF; CDR3 DNA: TGTGCCAGCAGCCAAGGGACTGTGAACCAGTACTTC; D gene: NA; V gene: TRBV14; J gene: TRBJ2-5; clone size: NA
CDR3 protein: CASSKGAAGYHLEQYF; CDR3 DNA: TGTGCCAGCAGTAAGGGGGCCGCAGGGTACCATCTCGAGCAGTACTTC; D gene: TRBD1; V gene: TRBV28; J gene: TRBJ2-7; clone size: NA
CDR3 protein: CASSSTADSPGREQYF; CDR3 DNA: TGCGCCAGCAGCAGCACCGCGGACAGCCCGGGTAGGGAGCAGTACTTC; D gene: NA; V gene: TRBV5-1; J gene: TRBJ2-7; clone size: NA
CDR3 protein: CSVRLGGLSNEQFF; CDR3 DNA: TGCAGCGTCCGGTTAGGGGGCTTAAGCAATGAGCAGTTCTTC; D gene: TRBD1; V gene: TRBV29-1; J gene: TRBJ2-1; clone size: NA
CDR3 protein: CSARSDPHNEQFF; CDR3 DNA: TGCAGTGCTAGGTCGGACCCGCACAATGAGCAGTTCTTC; D gene: NA; V gene: TRBV20-1; J gene: TRBJ2-1; clone size: NA
CDR3 protein: CASSQEVTSGYNEQFF; CDR3 DNA: TGCGCCAGCAGCCAAGAGGTGACTAGCGGTTACAATGAGCAGTTCTTC; D gene: TRBD2; V gene: TRBV4-1; J gene: TRBJ2-1; clone size: few
CDR3 protein: CASSPGGVTTDTQYF; CDR3 DNA: TGCGCCAGCAGCCCCGGTGGTGTTACCACAGATACGCAGTATTTT; D gene: NA; V gene: TRBV5-1; J gene: TRBJ2-3; clone size: NA
CDR3 protein: CASSLWQGQPQHF; CDR3 DNA: TGTGCCAGCAGTTTATGGCAAGGTCAGCCCCAGCATTTT; D gene: NA; V gene: TRBV27; J gene: TRBJ1-5; clone size: NA
CDR3 protein: CASSAGTSLDTQYF; CDR3 DNA: TGTGCCAGTAGTGCCGGGACCTCCCTAGATACGCAGTATTTT; D gene: NA; V gene: TRBV19; J gene: TRBJ2-3; clone size: NA
CDR3 protein: CASRGDRAGQPQHF; CDR3 DNA: TGTGCCAGCAGGGGTGACAGGGCCGGTCAGCCCCAGCATTTT; D gene: TRBD1; V gene: TRBV12-3/TRBV12-4; J gene: TRBJ1-5; clone size: NA
CDR3 protein: CASSARDGTYEQFF; CDR3 DNA: TGTGCCAGCAGTGCCAGGGACGGGACCTATGAGCAGTTCTTC; D gene: NA; V gene: TRBV25-1; J gene: TRBJ2-1; clone size: NA
CDR3 protein: CASSLDLSGRVEQFF; CDR3 DNA: TGTGCCAGCAGCTTAGATCTTAGCGGGAGGGTCGAGCAGTTCTTC; D gene: TRBD2; V gene: TRBV7-2; J gene: TRBJ2-1; clone size: few
CDR3 protein: CSARAYGGGAFTQYF; CDR3 DNA: TGCAGTGCTAGAGCCTATGGCGGGGGGGCTTTTACGCAGTATTTT; D gene: TRBD2; V gene: TRBV20-1; J gene: TRBJ2-3; clone size: NA
CDR3 protein: CASSEMGVAGELFF; CDR3 DNA: TGTGCCAGCAGCGAGATGGGAGTTGCCGGGGAGCTGTTTTTT; D gene: NA; V gene: TRBV9; J gene: TRBJ2-2; clone size: NA
CDR3 protein: CSARDGGRSYNEQFF; CDR3 DNA: TGCAGTGCTAGAGATGGTGGGCGGTCCTACAATGAGCAGTTCTTC; D gene: NA; V gene: TRBV20-1; J gene: TRBJ2-1; clone size: NA
CDR3 protein: CASSYSYTYEQYF; CDR3 DNA: TGTGCCAGCAGTTACTCGTACACCTACGAGCAGTACTTC; D gene: NA; V gene: TRBV6-6; J gene: TRBJ2-7; clone size: many
CDR3 protein: CASSFTDLANYGYTF; CDR3 DNA: TGTGCCAGCAGCTTTACGGACTTAGCTAACTATGGCTACACCTTC; D gene: NA; V gene: TRBV7-2; J gene: TRBJ1-2; clone size: NA
CDR3 protein: CASSLSQGPSYEQYF; CDR3 DNA: TGTGCCAGCAGCTTATCACAGGGGCCCTCCTACGAGCAGTACTTC; D gene: TRBD1; V gene: TRBV7-2; J gene: TRBJ2-7; clone size: NA
CDR3 protein: CASSAATGPSTDTQYF; CDR3 DNA: TGTGCCAGCAGCGCCGCGACAGGCCCTAGCACAGATACGCAGTATTTT; D gene: NA; V gene: TRBV2; J gene: TRBJ2-3; clone size: once
CDR3 protein: CASRWDQYNEQFF; CDR3 DNA: TGCGCCAGCAGATGGGACCAGTACAATGAGCAGTTCTTC; D gene: NA; V gene: TRBV10-2; J gene: TRBJ2-1; clone size: NA
CDR3 protein: CATGTRANYGYTF; CDR3 DNA: TGTGCCACCGGGACCAGAGCTAACTATGGCTACACCTTC; D gene: NA; V gene: TRBV27; J gene: TRBJ1-2; clone size: few
CDR3 protein: CASSLGDGFDEQFF; CDR3 DNA: TGTGCCAGCAGCTTAGGAGATGGCTTTGATGAGCAGTTCTTC; D gene: NA; V gene: TRBV11-3; J gene: TRBJ2-1; clone size: NA
CDR3 protein: CASSLSGGDSIEAFF; CDR3 DNA: TGTGCCAGCAGCTTATCTGGAGGGGACAGCATTGAAGCTTTCTTT; D gene: TRBD1; V gene: TRBV7-9; J gene: TRBJ1-1; clone size: few
CDR3 protein: CASSLGGSPQGNEKLFF; CDR3 DNA: TGTGCCAGCAGCTTAGGAGGGTCCCCACAGGGGAATGAAAAACTGTTTTTT; D gene: TRBD1; V gene: TRBV7-9; J gene: TRBJ1-4; clone size: NA
CDR3 protein: CSARGAGTRSNYGYTF; CDR3 DNA: TGCAGTGCTAGGGGGGCCGGGACTCGGAGTAACTATGGCTACACCTTC; D gene: NA; V gene: TRBV20-1; J gene: TRBJ1-2; clone size: few
CDR3 protein: CASSRTGYNQPQHF; CDR3 DNA: TGTGCCAGCAGCCGGACAGGCTACAATCAGCCCCAGCATTTT; D gene: TRBD1; V gene: TRBV6-5; J gene: TRBJ1-5; clone size: NA
CDR3 protein: CATSDFFGYTF; CDR3 DNA: TGTGCCACCAGTGATTTTTTTGGCTACACCTTC; D gene: NA; V gene: TRBV24-1; J gene: TRBJ1-2; clone size: NA
CDR3 protein: CSARDPVGAQETQFF; CDR3 DNA: TGCAGTGCTAGAGATCCCGTGGGAGCTCAAGAGACCCAGTTCTTC; D gene: NA; V gene: TRBV20-1; J gene: TRBJ2-1; clone size: NA
CDR3 protein: CAIGRDPGEQYF; CDR3 DNA: TGTGCCATCGGGCGGGATCCAGGGGAGCAGTACTTC; D gene: NA; V gene: TRBV10-3; J gene: TRBJ2-7; clone size: few
CDR3 protein: CASRAGGDGYTF; CDR3 DNA: TGTGCCAGCAGGGCAGGGGGCGACGGCTACACCTTC; D gene: TRBD1; V gene: TRBV28; J gene: TRBJ1-2; clone size: NA
CDR3 protein: CASSLSGTVKGYTF; CDR3 DNA: TGTGCCAGCAGTTTATCCGGGACAGTAAAAGGCTACACCTTC; D gene: TRBD1; V gene: TRBV27; J gene: TRBJ1-2; clone size: few
CDR3 protein: CASSQDMGLYNEQFF; CDR3 DNA: TGTGCCAGCAGCCAGGACATGGGCCTCTACAATGAGCAGTTCTTC; D gene: NA; V gene: TRBV3-1; J gene: TRBJ2-1; clone size: NA
CDR3 protein: CASSLGKGLGLASSTYGQYF; CDR3 DNA: TGTGCCAGCAGCTTGGGTAAGGGGTTGGGGCTAGCTTCATCCACCTACGGGCAGTACTTC; D gene: NA; V gene: TRBV5-8; J gene: TRBJ2-5; clone size: NA
CDR3 protein: CASSLNGAGANTGELFF; CDR3 DNA: TGCGCCAGCAGCTTGAATGGGGCAGGGGCGAACACCGGGGAGCTGTTTTTT; D gene: NA; V gene: TRBV5-1; J gene: TRBJ2-2; clone size: NA
CDR3 protein: CASRLPGTDYEQYF; CDR3 DNA: TGTGCCAGCAGGTTACCCGGGACAGACTACGAGCAGTACTTC; D gene: TRBD1; V gene: TRBV6-5; J gene: TRBJ2-7; clone size: many
CDR3 protein: CASSYSGGYSYNEQFF; CDR3 DNA: TGTGCCAGCAGTTACTCAGGGGGCTACTCCTACAATGAGCAGTTCTTC; D gene: TRBD1; V gene: TRBV6-5; J gene: TRBJ2-1; clone size: few
CDR3 protein: CASSLGQNYEQYF; CDR3 DNA: TGTGCCAGCAGCTTAGGGCAAAACTACGAGCAGTACTTC; D gene: NA; V gene: TRBV7-8; J gene: TRBJ2-7; clone size: many
CDR3 protein: CSARDPGLAGPGSTYEQYF; CDR3 DNA: TGCAGTGCTAGAGACCCGGGACTAGCGGGCCCTGGGTCTACGTACGAGCAGTACTTC; D gene: TRBD2; V gene: TRBV20-1; J gene: TRBJ2-7; clone size: NA
CDR3 protein: CSARDWGGRGDEQFF; CDR3 DNA: TGCAGTGCTAGAGATTGGGGAGGCCGCGGCGATGAGCAGTTCTTC; D gene: NA; V gene: TRBV20-1; J gene: TRBJ2-1; clone size: few
CDR3 protein: CASSFEAGGASGYGYTF; CDR3 DNA: TGTGCCAGCAGTTTTGAGGCAGGGGGTGCGTCGGGCTATGGCTACACCTTC; D gene: TRBD1; V gene: TRBV12-3/TRBV12-4; J gene: TRBJ1-2; clone size: NA
CDR3 protein: CASTLKQGRLNSPLHF; CDR3 DNA: TGTGCCAGCACCTTAAAACAGGGGCGACTCAATTCACCCCTCCACTTT; D gene: TRBD1; V gene: TRBV6-5; J gene: TRBJ1-6; clone size: NA
CDR3 protein: CASSPSAGENEQFF; CDR3 DNA: TGTGCCAGCAGCCCCAGTGCGGGGGAGAATGAGCAGTTCTTC; D gene: TRBD2; V gene: TRBV7-2; J gene: TRBJ2-1; clone size: few
CDR3 protein: CASSYSRGVQPQHF; CDR3 DNA: TGTGCCAGCAGTTACTCGAGGGGGGTGCAGCCCCAGCATTTT; D gene: NA; V gene: TRBV6-5; J gene: TRBJ1-5; clone size: NA